A selection of T cell receptor beta chains follows, all from one sample in a study of blood T cell repertoires in COVID-19. The protocol was immunoSEQ multiplex PCR, while the TCRdb copy is restricted to in-frame clones and leaves out a portion. The sample includes about 120,000 clones, around 80% of them seen just once. The material sequenced was peripheral blood. Every receptor here comes from a man aged 65 to 85 with active or convalescent COVID-19. Each CDR3 is given with its conserved first and last residue. Each record gives: J gene, D gene, V gene, clone size, CDR3 DNA, CDR3 protein. D genes are given only for firm matches. Clone size, where shown, is once, few, many, or a class for clones that have expanded.

J gene: TRBJ2-1; D gene: -; V gene: TRBV10-2; clone size: -; CDR3 DNA: TGCGCCAGCAGTGATTTTTCGGGGAGCTCCTACAATGAGCAGTTCTTC; CDR3 protein: CASSDFSGSSYNEQFF
J gene: TRBJ2-5; D gene: TRBD1; V gene: TRBV5-5; clone size: -; CDR3 DNA: TGTGCCAGCAGCCAGCTTTCGGGACAGGGCCAAGAGACCCAGTACTTC; CDR3 protein: CASSQLSGQGQETQYF
J gene: TRBJ2-7; D gene: TRBD1; V gene: TRBV14; clone size: -; CDR3 DNA: TGTGCCAGCAGCCGGGACAGGGGGCGATCCTACGAGCAGTACTTC; CDR3 protein: CASSRDRGRSYEQYF
J gene: TRBJ2-2; D gene: -; V gene: TRBV18; clone size: -; CDR3 DNA: TGTGCCAGCTCGGTATCGGGCACCGGGGAGCTGTTTTTT; CDR3 protein: CASSVSGTGELFF
J gene: TRBJ1-5; D gene: TRBD1; V gene: TRBV2; clone size: many; CDR3 DNA: TGTGCCAGCGGGGCAGGGGGACTCAATCAGCCCCAGCATTTT; CDR3 protein: CASGAGGLNQPQHF
J gene: TRBJ2-7; D gene: TRBD1; V gene: TRBV19; clone size: -; CDR3 DNA: TGTGCCAGTAGTATGGGGGACAGGGTGTCTTTTTCTTCCTACGAGCAGTACTTC; CDR3 protein: CASSMGDRVSFSSYEQYF
J gene: TRBJ2-3; D gene: -; V gene: TRBV27; clone size: -; CDR3 DNA: TGTGCCAGCCTGCAGGGCCGATCAGGAGATACGCAGTATTTT; CDR3 protein: CASLQGRSGDTQYF
J gene: TRBJ1-2; D gene: TRBD1; V gene: TRBV11-2; clone size: -; CDR3 DNA: TGTGCCAGCAGACTCTCGACAGGGGACCATGGCTACACCTTC; CDR3 protein: CASRLSTGDHGYTF
J gene: TRBJ1-6; D gene: -; V gene: TRBV2; clone size: -; CDR3 DNA: TGTGCCAGCAGTGCCCCTGCGGGTGGGTCCTATAATTCACCCCTCCACTTT; CDR3 protein: CASSAPAGGSYNSPLHF
J gene: TRBJ1-1; D gene: -; V gene: TRBV9; clone size: -; CDR3 DNA: TGTGCCAGCAGCGTAGACGGGGTGAGCACTGAAGCTTTCTTT; CDR3 protein: CASSVDGVSTEAFF
J gene: TRBJ2-7; D gene: TRBD2; V gene: TRBV6-2/TRBV6-3; clone size: -; CDR3 DNA: TGTGCCAGCAGTTTACTCCGGGAGGCTCCCTCCTACGAGCAGTACTTC; CDR3 protein: CASSLLREAPSYEQYF
J gene: TRBJ2-7; D gene: TRBD1; V gene: TRBV28; clone size: -; CDR3 DNA: TGTGCCAGCAGTTTATACAGACAGGGTTCCGAGCAGTACTTC; CDR3 protein: CASSLYRQGSEQYF
J gene: TRBJ1-4; D gene: TRBD1; V gene: TRBV19; clone size: -; CDR3 DNA: TGTGCCAGTAGTATGAAACAGGGGGCGCGAGAAAAACTGTTTTTT; CDR3 protein: CASSMKQGAREKLFF
J gene: TRBJ1-3; D gene: -; V gene: TRBV7-2; clone size: few; CDR3 DNA: TGTGCCAGCAGCGCGACAGTTGGCTTCTCTGGAAACACCATATATTTT; CDR3 protein: CASSATVGFSGNTIYF
J gene: TRBJ2-5; D gene: TRBD2; V gene: TRBV5-1; clone size: -; CDR3 DNA: TGCGCCAGCAGCTTGGATGTTTCTAGCGGGCACCTTCAAGAGACCCAGTACTTC; CDR3 protein: CASSLDVSSGHLQETQYF